This T cell receptor beta chain was sequenced in a study of T cell responses to AZD1222 COVID-19 vaccine. Notes on the study in general: Donors skewed white British and female; clonal diversity was possibly underestimated. Elevations in Spike-specific TCR breadth and depth followed administration of two AZD1222 doses. There were repertoire samples only from the period after the peak T cell response. Only a handful of individuals given AZD1222 were seropositive at baseline.

TCRdb keeps only in-frame clones here, not all; method: immunoSEQ multiplex PCR. The sample lists around 100,000 clones, roughly 85% seen once, with 2% to 2.5% in the top ten. Worth noting for this clone: The antigen remains unidentified.

Germline V CDR1 and CDR2: MNHEY, SVGAGI. This CDR3 region has 13 residues. Trimming stripped 5 bases from V and 6 bases from J, with 13 bases between. The chain recombines TRBV6-5 with TRBJ1-1; tentative D call: TRBD1 (5 bases). The sequencing used peripheral blood, collected 28 days after the second AZD1222 dose. This clonotype was sampled from an adult who received the AZD1222 COVID-19 vaccine. In DNA form, the CDR3 reads TGTGCCAGCAGTATTATTTCGACAGCTGAAGCTTTCTTT. It is translated as CASSIISTAEAFF.